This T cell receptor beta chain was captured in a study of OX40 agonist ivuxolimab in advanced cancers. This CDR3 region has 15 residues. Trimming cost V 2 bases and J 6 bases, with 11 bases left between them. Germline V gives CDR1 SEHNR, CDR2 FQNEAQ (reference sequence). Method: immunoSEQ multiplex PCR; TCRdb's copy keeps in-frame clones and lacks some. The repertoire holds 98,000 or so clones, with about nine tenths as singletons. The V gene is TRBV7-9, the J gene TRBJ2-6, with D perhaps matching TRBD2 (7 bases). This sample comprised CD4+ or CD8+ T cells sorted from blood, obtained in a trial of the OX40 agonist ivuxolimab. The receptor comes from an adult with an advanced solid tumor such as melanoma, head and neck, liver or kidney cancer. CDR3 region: CASSLRGAVANVLTF. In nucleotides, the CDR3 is TGTGCCAGCAGCTTACGGGGGGCAGTGGCCAACGTCCTGACTTTC.